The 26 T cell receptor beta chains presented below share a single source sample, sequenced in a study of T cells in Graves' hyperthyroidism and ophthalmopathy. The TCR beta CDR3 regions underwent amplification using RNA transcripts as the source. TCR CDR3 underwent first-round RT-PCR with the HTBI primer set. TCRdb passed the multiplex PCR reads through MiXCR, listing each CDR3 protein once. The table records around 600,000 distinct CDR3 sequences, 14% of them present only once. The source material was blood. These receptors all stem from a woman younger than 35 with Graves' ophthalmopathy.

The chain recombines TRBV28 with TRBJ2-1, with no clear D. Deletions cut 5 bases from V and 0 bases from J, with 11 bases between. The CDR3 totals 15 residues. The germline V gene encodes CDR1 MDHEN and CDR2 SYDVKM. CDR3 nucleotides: TGTGCCAGCAGTGACCAGCCGAACTCCTACAATGAGCAGTTCTTC. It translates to CASSDQPNSYNEQFF.

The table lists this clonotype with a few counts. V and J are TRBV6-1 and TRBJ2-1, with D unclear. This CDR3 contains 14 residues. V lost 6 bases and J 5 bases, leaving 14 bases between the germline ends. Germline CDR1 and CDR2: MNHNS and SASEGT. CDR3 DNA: TGTGCCAGCAGCCCCATGGCCACAGACAATGAGCAGTTCTTC. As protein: CASSPMATDNEQFF.

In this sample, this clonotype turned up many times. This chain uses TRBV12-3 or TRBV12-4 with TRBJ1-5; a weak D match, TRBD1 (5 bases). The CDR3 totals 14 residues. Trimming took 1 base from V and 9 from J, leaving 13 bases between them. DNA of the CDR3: TGTGCCAGCAGTTTAGGAGGGGCTGGGGGGCCCCAGCATTTT. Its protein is CASSLGGAGGPQHF.

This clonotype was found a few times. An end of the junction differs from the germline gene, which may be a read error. CDR3: CASSPPGLAGGGYEQYF. CDR3 nucleotides: TGTGCCAGCTCTCCACCAGGACTAGCGGGAGGAGGGTACGAGCAGTACTTC. The V call is TRBV18, the J call TRBJ2-7, with TRBD2 matching over 14 bases. Germline-derived CDR1 and CDR2 are KGHSH and LQKENI. The CDR3 extends over 17 amino acids.

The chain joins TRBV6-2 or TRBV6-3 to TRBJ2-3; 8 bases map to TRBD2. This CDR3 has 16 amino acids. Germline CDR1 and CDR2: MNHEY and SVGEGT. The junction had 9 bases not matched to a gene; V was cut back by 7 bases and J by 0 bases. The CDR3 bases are TGTGCCAGCACTCGCCTTGCTAGCGGGAGCACAGATACGCAGTATTTT. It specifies CASTRLASGSTDTQYF.

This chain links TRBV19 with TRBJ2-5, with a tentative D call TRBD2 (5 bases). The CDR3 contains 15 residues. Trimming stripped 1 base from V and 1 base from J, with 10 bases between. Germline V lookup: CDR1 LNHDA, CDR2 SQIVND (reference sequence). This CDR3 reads CASSIARSGQETQYF. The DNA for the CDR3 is TGTGCCAGTAGTATAGCCCGGAGCGGCCAAGAGACCCAGTACTTC.

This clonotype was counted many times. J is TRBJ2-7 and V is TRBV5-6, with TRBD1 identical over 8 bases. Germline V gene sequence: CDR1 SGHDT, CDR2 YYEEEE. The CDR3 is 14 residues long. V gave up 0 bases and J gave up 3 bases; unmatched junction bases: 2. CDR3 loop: CASSLVGTGYEQYF. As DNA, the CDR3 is TGTGCCAGCAGCTTGGTGGGGACAGGCTACGAGCAGTACTTC.

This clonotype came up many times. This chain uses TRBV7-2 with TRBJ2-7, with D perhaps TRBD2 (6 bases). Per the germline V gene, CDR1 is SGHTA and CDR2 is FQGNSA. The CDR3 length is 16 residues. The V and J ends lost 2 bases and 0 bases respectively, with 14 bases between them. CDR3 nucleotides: TGTGCCAGCAGCTTATCTTTCGGGGGAGGCTCCTACGAGCAGTACTTC. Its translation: CASSLSFGGGSYEQYF.

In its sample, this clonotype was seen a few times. CDR3 coding DNA: TGTGCCAGCAGCGACCCAAGGGCAGGGGGGGGAAACACCATATATTTT. It is translated as CASSDPRAGGGNTIYF. The J gene is TRBJ1-3, the V gene TRBV7-8; TRBD1 aligns across 7 bases. The CDR3 loop spans 16 amino acids. The V segment lost 5 bases and the J segment 4 bases; nucleotides outside the gene matches: 11. Germline CDR1 is SGHVS and CDR2 is FQNEAQ.

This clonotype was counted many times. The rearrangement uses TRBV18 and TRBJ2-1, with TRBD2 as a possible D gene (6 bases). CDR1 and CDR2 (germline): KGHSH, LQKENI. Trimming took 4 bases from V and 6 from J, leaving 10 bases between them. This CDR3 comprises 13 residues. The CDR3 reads CASSQSGGNEQFF. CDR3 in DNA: TGTGCCAGCTCACAGTCCGGGGGCAATGAGCAGTTCTTC.

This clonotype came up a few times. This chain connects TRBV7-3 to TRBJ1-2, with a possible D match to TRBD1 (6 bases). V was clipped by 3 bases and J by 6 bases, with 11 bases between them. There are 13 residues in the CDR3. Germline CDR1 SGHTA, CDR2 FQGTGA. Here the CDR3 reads CASSFQQGDGYTF. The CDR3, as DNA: TGTGCCAGCAGCTTTCAACAGGGAGATGGCTACACCTTC.

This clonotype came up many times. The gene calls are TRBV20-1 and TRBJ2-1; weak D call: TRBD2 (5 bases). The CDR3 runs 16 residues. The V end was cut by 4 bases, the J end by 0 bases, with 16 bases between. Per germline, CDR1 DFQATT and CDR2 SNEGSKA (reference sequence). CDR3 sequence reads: CSATDYQAPSYNEQFF. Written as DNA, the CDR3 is TGCAGTGCTACCGACTATCAGGCTCCCTCCTACAATGAGCAGTTCTTC.

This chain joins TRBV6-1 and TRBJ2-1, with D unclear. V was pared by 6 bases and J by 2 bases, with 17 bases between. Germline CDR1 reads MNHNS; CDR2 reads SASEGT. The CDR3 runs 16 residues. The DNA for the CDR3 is TGTGCCAGCAGCCCCCGAGACGCCGGTCCCTACAATGAGCAGTTCTTC. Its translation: CASSPRDAGPYNEQFF.

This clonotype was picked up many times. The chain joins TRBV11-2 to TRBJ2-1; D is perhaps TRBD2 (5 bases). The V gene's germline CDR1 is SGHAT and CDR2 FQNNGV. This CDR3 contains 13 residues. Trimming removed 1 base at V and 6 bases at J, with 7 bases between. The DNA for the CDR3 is TGTGCCAGCAGCTTAGCTAGCCTCAATGAGCAGTTCTTC. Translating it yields CASSLASLNEQFF.

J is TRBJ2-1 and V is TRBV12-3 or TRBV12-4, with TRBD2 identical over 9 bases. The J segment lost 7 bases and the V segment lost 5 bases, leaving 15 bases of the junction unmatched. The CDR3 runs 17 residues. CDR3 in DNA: TGTGCCAGCAGTCCCCTTATTGGCGGGAGGGCCGGGAATGAGCAGTTCTTC. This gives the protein CASSPLIGGRAGNEQFF.

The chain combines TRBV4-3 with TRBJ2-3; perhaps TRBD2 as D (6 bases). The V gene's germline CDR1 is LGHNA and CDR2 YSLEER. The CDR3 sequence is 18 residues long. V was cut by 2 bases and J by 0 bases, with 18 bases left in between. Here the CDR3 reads CASSQSPGTGTSTDTQYF. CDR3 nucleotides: TGCGCCAGCAGCCAATCGCCTGGGACTGGAACTAGCACAGATACGCAGTATTTT.

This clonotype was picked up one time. CDR3 in DNA: TGCGCCAGCAGCTTTTTGGACAGCCAAAGCTCCTATAATTCACCCCTCCACTTT. Translating it yields CASSFLDSQSSYNSPLHF. The V and J genes are TRBV5-1 and TRBJ1-6, with D perhaps TRBD1 (6 bases). Trimming cost V 2 bases and J 0 bases, with 15 bases left between them. CDR3 size: 18 residues. The germline V gene has CDR1 SGHRS and CDR2 YFSETQ.

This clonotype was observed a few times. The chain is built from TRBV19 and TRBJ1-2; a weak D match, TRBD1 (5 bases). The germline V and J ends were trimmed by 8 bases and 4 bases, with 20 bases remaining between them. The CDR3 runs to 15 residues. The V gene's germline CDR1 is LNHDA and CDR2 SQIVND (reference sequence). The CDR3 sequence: CASGTSNPPGYGYTF. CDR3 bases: TGTGCCAGTGGGACCTCCAACCCTCCCGGCTATGGCTACACCTTC.

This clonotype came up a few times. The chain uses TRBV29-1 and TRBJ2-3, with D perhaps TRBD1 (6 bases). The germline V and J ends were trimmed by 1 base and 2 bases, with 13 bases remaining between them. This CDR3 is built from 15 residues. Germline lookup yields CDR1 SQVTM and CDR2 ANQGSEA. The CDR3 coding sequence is TGCAGCGTTGAAGGGACAGCTTTAGTCACAGATACGCAGTATTTT. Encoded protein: CSVEGTALVTDTQYF.

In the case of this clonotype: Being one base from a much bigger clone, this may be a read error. The CDR3 protein is CASSLRGLAERETRYF. The CDR3 bases are TGTGCCAGCAGCCTAAGAGGACTAGCGGAACGGGAGACCCGGTACTTC. This chain links TRBV5-5 with TRBJ2-5; 10 positions agree with TRBD2. The CDR3 has 16 residues. Germline values: CDR1 SGHKS, CDR2 YYEKEE (reference sequence).

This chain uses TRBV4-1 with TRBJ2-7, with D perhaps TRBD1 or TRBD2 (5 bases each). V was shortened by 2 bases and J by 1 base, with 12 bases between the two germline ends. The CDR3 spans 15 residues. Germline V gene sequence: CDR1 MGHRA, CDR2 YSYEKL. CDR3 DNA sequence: TGCGCCAGCAGCCAAAAGGGACCGTCGTCCTACGAGCAGTACTTC. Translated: CASSQKGPSSYEQYF.

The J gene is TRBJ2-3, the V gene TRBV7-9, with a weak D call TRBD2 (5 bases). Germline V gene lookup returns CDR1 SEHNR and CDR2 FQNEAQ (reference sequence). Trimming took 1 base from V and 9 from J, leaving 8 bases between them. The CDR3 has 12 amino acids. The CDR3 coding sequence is TGTGCCAGCAGCTTAGTCGGGATGACGCAGTATTTT. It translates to CASSLVGMTQYF.

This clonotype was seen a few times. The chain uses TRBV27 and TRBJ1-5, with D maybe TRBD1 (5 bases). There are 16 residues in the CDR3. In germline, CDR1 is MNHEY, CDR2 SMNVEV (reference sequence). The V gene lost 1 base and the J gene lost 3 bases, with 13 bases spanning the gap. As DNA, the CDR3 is TGTGCCAGCAGTTTATATTGGGGCAGGGACAATCAGCCCCAGCATTTT. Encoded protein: CASSLYWGRDNQPQHF.

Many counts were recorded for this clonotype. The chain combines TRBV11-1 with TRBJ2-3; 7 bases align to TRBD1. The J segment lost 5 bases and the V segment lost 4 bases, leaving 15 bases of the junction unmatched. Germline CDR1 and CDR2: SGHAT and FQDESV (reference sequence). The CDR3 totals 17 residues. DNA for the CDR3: TGTGCCAGCAGCTCGGACGCGACAGGGCCAAAGGGAGATACGCAGTATTTT. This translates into CASSSDATGPKGDTQYF.

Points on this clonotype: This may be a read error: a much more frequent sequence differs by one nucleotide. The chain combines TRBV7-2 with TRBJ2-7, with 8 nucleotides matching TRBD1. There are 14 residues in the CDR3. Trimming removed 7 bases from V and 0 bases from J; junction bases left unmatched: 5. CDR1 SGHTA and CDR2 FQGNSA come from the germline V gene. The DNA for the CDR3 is TGTGCCAGCACCTACGACAGGGGCTCCTACGAGCAGTACTTC. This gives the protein CASTYDRGSYEQYF.

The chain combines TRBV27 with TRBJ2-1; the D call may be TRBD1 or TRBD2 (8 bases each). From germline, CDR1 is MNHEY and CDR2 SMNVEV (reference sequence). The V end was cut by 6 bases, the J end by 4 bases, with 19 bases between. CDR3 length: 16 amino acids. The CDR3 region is CASRTYRGTSYNEQFF. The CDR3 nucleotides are TGTGCCAGCAGAACCTACAGGGGGACTAGTTACAATGAGCAGTTCTTC.